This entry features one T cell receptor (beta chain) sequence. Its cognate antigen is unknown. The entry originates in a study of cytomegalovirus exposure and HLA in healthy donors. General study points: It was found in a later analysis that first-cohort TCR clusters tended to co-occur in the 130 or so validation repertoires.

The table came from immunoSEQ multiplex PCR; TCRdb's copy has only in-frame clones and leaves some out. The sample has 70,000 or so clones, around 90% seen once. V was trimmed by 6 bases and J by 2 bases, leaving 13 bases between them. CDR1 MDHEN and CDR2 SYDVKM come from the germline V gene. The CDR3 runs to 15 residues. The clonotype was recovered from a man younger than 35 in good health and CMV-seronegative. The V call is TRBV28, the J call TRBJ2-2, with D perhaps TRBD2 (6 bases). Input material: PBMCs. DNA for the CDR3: TGTGCCAGCAGGTGGGACTTAAGAAACACCGGGGAGCTGTTTTTT. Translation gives CASRWDLRNTGELFF.